This is a list of T cell receptor beta chains from one sample in a study of OX40 agonist ivuxolimab in advanced cancers. Sequencing used immunoSEQ multiplex PCR; TCRdb keeps in-frame clones, though not all of them. The data show 70,000 to 95,000 clones, about 89% seen once. The sample consisted of CD4+ or CD8+ T cells sorted from blood, taken in a trial of the OX40 agonist ivuxolimab. Receptor source: an adult with an advanced solid tumor such as melanoma, head and neck, liver or kidney cancer. Each CDR3 is given with its conserved first and last residue. A D gene is named only where the DNA matches it firmly.

j_call d_call v_call cdr3_nt cdr3_aa
TRBJ1-2 NA TRBV2 TGTGCCAGCAGATCGGGACGGCCCTATGGCTACACCTTC CASRSGRPYGYTF
TRBJ1-2 NA TRBV5-4 TGTGCCAGCAGCACGGATAGGGGGATGGGTGGCTACACCTTC CASSTDRGMGGYTF
TRBJ1-2 NA TRBV6-5 TGTGCCAGCAGTTACCGGCAAAACTATGGCTACACCTTC CASSYRQNYGYTF
TRBJ1-2 TRBD1 TRBV10-3 TGTGCCATCAGCAACCAGACAGGGGTGTATGGCTACACCTTC CAISNQTGVYGYTF
TRBJ2-7 TRBD2 TRBV15 TGTGCCACCGGAAGAGCGGGACGGAGCTCCTACGAGCAGTACTTC CATGRAGRSSYEQYF
TRBJ1-1 TRBD1 TRBV6-5 TGTGCCAGCAGTCCATGGACAGGTCGAGACACTGAAGCTTTCTTT CASSPWTGRDTEAFF
TRBJ2-2 TRBD1 TRBV10-2 TGCGCCAGCAGTGAGTTAAGGGACAGGGGCCCCGGGGAGCTGTTTTTT CASSELRDRGPGELFF
TRBJ1-5 NA TRBV6-1 TGTGCCAGCGTGCTCGGGACAACGAATCAGCCCCAGCATTTT CASVLGTTNQPQHF
TRBJ2-5 TRBD2 TRBV7-9 TGTGCCAGCAGCTTAGCTAGCGGGAGCCAAGAGACCCAGTACTTC CASSLASGSQETQYF
TRBJ2-1 TRBD2 TRBV19 TGTGCCAGTAGTATAAAGCCACCGGGACTAGCAGTAAATGAGCAGTTCTTC CASSIKPPGLAVNEQFF
TRBJ1-3 TRBD1 TRBV27 TGTGCCAGCAGTTCCGCCGGGACAGGGGGTGGAAACACCATATATTTT CASSSAGTGGGNTIYF
TRBJ1-5 TRBD1 TRBV4-1 TGCGCCAGCAGCCAAGATTATGGAACAGGGGGAGATCAGCCCCAGCATTTT CASSQDYGTGGDQPQHF